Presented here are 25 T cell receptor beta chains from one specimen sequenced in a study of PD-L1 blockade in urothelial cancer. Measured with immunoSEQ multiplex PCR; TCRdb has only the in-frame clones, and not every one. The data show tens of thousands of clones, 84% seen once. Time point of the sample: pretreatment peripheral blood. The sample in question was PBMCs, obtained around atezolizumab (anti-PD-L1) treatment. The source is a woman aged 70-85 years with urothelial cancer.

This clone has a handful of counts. CDR3 sequence: CASSPGTPGQGVNEQFF. The CDR3 region has the DNA TGTGCCAGCTCACCGGGGACTCCGGGACAGGGCGTCAATGAGCAGTTCTTC. This sequence joins TRBV18 and TRBJ2-1; 9 bases map to TRBD1. Germline V gives CDR1 KGHSH, CDR2 LQKENI. J lost 6 bases, V lost 3 bases, and 12 bases had no gene match. The CDR3 is made up of 17 amino acids.

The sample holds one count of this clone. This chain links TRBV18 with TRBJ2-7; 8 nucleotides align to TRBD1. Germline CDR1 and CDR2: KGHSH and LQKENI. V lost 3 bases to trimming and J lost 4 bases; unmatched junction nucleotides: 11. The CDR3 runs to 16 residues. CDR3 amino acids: CASSPGQANAPYEQYF. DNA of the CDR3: TGTGCCAGCTCACCGGGACAGGCCAACGCCCCTTACGAGCAGTACTTC.

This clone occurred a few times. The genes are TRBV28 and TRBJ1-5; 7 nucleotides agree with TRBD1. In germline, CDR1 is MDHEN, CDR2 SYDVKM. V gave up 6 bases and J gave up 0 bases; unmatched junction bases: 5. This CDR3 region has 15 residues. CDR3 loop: CASRGDSSSNQPQHF. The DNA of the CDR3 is TGTGCCAGCAGGGGGGACAGCTCTAGCAATCAGCCCCAGCATTTT. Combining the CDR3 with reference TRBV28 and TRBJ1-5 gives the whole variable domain DVKVTQSSRYLVKRTGEKVFLECVQDMDHENMFWYRQDPGLGLRLIYFSYDVKMKEKGDIPEGYSVSREKKERFSLILESASTNQTSMYLCASRGDSSSNQPQHFGDGTRLSIL.

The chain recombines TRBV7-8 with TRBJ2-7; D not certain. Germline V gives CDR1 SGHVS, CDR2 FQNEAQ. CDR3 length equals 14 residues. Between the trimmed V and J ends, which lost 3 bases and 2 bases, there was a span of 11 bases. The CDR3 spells CASSLSYVPYEQYF. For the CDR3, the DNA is TGTGCCAGCAGCTTGAGTTACGTGCCCTACGAGCAGTACTTC.

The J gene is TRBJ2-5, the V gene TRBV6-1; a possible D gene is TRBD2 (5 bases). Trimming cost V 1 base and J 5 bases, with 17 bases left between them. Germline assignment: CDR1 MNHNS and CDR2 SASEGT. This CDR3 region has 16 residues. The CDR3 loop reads CASSEGSLPEGETQYF. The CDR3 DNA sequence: TGTGCCAGCAGTGAAGGTTCTCTCCCCGAGGGTGAGACCCAGTACTTC.

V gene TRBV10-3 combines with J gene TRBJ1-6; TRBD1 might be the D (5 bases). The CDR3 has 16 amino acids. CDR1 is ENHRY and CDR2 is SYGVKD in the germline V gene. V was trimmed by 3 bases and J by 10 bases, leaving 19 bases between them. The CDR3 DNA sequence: TGTGCCATCAGTGAAGCAAAGTCAGGGCTTCAGTCACCCCTCCACTTT. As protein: CAISEAKSGLQSPLHF.

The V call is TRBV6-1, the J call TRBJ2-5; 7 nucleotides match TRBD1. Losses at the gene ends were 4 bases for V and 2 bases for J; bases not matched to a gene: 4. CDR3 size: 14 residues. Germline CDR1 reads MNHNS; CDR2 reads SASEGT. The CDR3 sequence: CASSVGTAQETQYF. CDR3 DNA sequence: TGTGCCAGCAGTGTAGGGACAGCTCAAGAGACCCAGTACTTC.

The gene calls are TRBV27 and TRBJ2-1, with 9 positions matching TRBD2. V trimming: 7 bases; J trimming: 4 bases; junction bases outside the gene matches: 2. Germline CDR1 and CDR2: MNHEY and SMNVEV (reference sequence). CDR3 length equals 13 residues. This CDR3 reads CASTAGGYNEQFF. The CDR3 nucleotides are TGTGCCAGCACGGCGGGAGGGTACAATGAGCAGTTCTTC.

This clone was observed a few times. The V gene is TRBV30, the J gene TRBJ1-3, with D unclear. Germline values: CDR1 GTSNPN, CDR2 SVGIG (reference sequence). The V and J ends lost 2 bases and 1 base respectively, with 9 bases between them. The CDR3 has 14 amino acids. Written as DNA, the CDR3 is TGTGCCTGGAGTAGACATGAGTCTGGAAACACCATATATTTT. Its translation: CAWSRHESGNTIYF.

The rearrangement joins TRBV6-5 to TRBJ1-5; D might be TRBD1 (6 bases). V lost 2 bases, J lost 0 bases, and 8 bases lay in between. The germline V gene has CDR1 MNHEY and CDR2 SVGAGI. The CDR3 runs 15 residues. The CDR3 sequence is CASSYRTDSNQPQHF. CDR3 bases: TGTGCCAGCAGTTACCGGACAGATAGCAATCAGCCCCAGCATTTT.

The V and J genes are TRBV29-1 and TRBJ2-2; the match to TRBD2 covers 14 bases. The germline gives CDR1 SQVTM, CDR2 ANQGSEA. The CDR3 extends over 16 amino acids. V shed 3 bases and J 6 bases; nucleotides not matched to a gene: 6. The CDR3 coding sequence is TGCAGCGTTGATCTCCCGGGACTAGCGGGAGCCGGGGAGCTGTTTTTT. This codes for CSVDLPGLAGAGELFF.

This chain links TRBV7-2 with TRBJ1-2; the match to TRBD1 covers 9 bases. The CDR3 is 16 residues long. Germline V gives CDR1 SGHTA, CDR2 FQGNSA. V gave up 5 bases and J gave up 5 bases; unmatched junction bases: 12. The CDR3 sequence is CASSGQSGTGKYGYTF. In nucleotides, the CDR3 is TGTGCCAGCAGCGGGCAGTCCGGGACAGGGAAGTATGGCTACACCTTC.

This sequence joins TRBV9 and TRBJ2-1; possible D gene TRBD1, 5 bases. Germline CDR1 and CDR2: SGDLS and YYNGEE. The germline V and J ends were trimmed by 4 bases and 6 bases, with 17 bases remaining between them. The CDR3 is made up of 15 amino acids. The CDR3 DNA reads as TGTGCCAGCAGCCTATTCAGGACGGACATCAATGAGCAGTTCTTC. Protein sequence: CASSLFRTDINEQFF.

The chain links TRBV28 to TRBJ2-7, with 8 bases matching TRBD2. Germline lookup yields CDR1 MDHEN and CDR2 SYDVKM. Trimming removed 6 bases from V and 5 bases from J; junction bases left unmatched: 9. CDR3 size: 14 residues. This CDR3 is CASRKTSVGDEQYF. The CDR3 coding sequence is TGTGCCAGCAGGAAGACTAGCGTGGGGGACGAGCAGTACTTC.

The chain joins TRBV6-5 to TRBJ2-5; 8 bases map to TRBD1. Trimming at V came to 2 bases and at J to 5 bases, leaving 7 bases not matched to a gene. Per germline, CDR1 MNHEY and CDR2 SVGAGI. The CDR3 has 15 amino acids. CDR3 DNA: TGTGCCAGCAGTTACGACAGGGGCGGGACGGAGACCCAGTACTTC. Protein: CASSYDRGGTETQYF.

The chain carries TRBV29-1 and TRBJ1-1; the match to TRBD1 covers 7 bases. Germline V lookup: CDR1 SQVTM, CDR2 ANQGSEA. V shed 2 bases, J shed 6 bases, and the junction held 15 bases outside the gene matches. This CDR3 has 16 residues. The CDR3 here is CSVESADDRVKAEAFF. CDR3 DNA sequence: TGCAGCGTTGAATCAGCCGACGACAGGGTGAAGGCTGAAGCTTTCTTT.

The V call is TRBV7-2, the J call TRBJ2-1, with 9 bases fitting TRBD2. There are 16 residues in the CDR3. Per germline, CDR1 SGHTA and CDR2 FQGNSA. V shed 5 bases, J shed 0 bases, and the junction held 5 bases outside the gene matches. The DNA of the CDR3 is TGTGCCAGCAGCGCCCTACTAGCGGGCTCCTACAATGAGCAGTTCTTC. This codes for CASSALLAGSYNEQFF.

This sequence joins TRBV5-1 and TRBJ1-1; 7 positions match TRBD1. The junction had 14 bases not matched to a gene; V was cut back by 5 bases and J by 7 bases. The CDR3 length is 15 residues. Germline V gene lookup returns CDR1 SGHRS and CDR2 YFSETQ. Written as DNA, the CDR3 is TGCGCCAGCAGTTTACTCGACAGGGAAATCGATGAAGCTTTCTTT. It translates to CASSLLDREIDEAFF.

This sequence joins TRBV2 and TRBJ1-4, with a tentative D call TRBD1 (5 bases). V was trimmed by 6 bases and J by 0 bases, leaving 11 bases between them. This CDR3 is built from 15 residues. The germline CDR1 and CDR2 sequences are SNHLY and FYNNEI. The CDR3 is CASRAGFATNEKLFF. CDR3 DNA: TGTGCCAGCAGGGCAGGGTTTGCAACTAATGAAAAACTGTTTTTT.

The CDR3 DNA is TGTGCCAGCAGCTCTAGCGGGGGGCGGGTTTTTACGCAGTATTTT. Its protein is CASSSSGGRVFTQYF. The gene calls are TRBV5-4 and TRBJ2-3; 11 bases are shared with TRBD2. Germline V gene data show CDR1 as SGHNT and CDR2 as YYREEE (reference sequence). CDR3 length: 15 amino acids. The V and J ends lost 3 bases and 8 bases, in that order; junction bases with no gene match: 8.

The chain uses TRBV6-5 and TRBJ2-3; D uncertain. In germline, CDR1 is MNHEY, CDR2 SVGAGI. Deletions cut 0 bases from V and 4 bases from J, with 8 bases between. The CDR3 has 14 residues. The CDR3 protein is CASSYSLGSDTQYF. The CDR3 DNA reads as TGTGCCAGCAGTTACTCGCTAGGATCAGATACGCAGTATTTT.

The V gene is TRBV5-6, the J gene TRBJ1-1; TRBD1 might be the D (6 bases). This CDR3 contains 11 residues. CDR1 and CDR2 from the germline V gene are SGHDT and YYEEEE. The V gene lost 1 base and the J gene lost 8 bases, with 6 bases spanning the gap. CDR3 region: CASSLTGEAFF. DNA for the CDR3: TGTGCCAGCAGCTTGACAGGGGAAGCTTTCTTT. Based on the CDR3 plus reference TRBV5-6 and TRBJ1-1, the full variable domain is DAGVTQSPTHLIKTRGQQVTLRCSPKSGHDTVSWYQQALGQGPQFIFQYYEEEERQRGNFPDRFSGHQFPNYSSELNVNALLLGDSALYLCASSLTGEAFFGQGTRLTVV.

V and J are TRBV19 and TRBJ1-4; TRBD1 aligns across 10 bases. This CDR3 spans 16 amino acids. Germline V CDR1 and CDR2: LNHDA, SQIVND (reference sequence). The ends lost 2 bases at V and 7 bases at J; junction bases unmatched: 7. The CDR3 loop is CASSILPGQGSEKLFF. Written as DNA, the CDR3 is TGTGCCAGTAGTATACTTCCGGGACAGGGGAGTGAAAAACTGTTTTTT. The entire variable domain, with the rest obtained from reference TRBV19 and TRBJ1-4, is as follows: DGGITQSPKYLFRKEGQNVTLSCEQNLNHDAMYWYRQDPGQGLRLIYYSQIVNDFQKGDIAEGYSVSREKKESFPLTVTSAQKNPTAFYLCASSILPGQGSEKLFFGSGTQLSVL.

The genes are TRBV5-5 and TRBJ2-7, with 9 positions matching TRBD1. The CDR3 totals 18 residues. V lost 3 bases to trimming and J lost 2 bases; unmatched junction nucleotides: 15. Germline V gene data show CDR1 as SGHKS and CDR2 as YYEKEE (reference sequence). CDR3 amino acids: CASSSRLVGTGSPYEQYF. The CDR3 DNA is TGTGCCAGCAGCTCACGACTTGTAGGGACAGGGTCGCCCTACGAGCAGTACTTC.

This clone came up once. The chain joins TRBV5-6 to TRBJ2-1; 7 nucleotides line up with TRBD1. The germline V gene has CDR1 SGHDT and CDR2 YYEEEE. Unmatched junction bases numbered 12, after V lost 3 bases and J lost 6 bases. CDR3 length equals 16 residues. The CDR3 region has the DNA TGTGCCAGCAGCTGGGGCACCGGGACAGCCCGCAATGAGCAGTTCTTC. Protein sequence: CASSWGTGTARNEQFF.